The 4 T cell receptor beta chains below were found in one sample sequenced in a study of naive and memory T cell subsets. Both TRBC1 and TRBC2 were covered by a beta constant-region primer of two equimolar oligonucleotides. The ligated cDNA underwent four PCR rounds using SP2 and nested alpha and beta constant-region primers. TCRdb re-called the UMI-ligation and nested PCR reads through MiXCR, storing one row per CDR3 protein. The sample comprises 17,000 or so distinct CDR3 sequences, around 10% of which are singletons, and under 25% rests with the top ten. Sequenced input: central memory CD8+ T cells from blood. These receptors were obtained from a human donor in good health.

There are many counts of this clonotype. The CDR3 spells CSALTGTSHNEQFF. In nucleotides, the CDR3 is TGCAGTGCTCTGACCGGGACTAGCCACAATGAGCAGTTCTTC. V and J are TRBV20-1 and TRBJ2-1; 9 bases are a match to TRBD2. The CDR3 covers 14 residues. Germline V lookup: CDR1 DFQATT, CDR2 SNEGSKA (reference sequence). Unmatched junction bases numbered 7, after V lost 5 bases and J lost 5 bases.

The gene calls are TRBV6-2 or TRBV6-3 and TRBJ2-5; 8 bases are shared with TRBD2. V trimming: 6 bases; J trimming: 4 bases; junction bases outside the gene matches: 7. This CDR3 has 14 amino acids. Germline V gene sequence: CDR1 MNHEY, CDR2 SVGEGT. CDR3 DNA: TGTGCCAGCAGCCAGGGAGCGGGGGTAGAGACCCAGTACTTC. It yields the protein CASSQGAGVETQYF.

The chain uses TRBV6-6 and TRBJ2-7; 11 positions agree with TRBD1. The V gene's germline CDR1 is MNHNY and CDR2 SVGAGI (reference sequence). J lost 3 bases, V lost 8 bases, and 12 bases had no gene match. The CDR3 length is 16 residues. For the CDR3, the DNA is TGTGCCAGCTTCTCGACGCCGGGACAGGGGGTCTACGAGCAGTACTTC. It translates to CASFSTPGQGVYEQYF.

This clonotype showed up just a few times. The J gene is TRBJ1-5, the V gene TRBV15, with D possibly being TRBD1 (6 bases). V lost 4 bases and J 7 bases, leaving 14 bases between the germline ends. This CDR3 comprises 14 residues. Per the germline V gene, CDR1 is LNHNV and CDR2 is YYDKDF (reference sequence). CDR3 sequence (DNA): TGTGCCACCAGCAAGGACAGTTTTCTCCAGCCCCAGCATTTT. It is translated as CATSKDSFLQPQHF.